This TCR beta chain was observed in a study of blood T cell repertoires in COVID-19. Study-wide context: PBMCs, B-cell-depleted T cells, or T cells provided the cDNA or gDNA that made up the material.

With V trimmed by 8 bases and J by 10 bases, 9 bases remained unmatched. The CDR3 is 13 amino acids. Germline CDR1 is LNHDA and CDR2 is SQIVND (reference sequence). As processed by the authors: It was from reference gene primer amplification that nucleated cell counts were estimated. Sequencing used immunoSEQ multiplex PCR; TCRdb keeps in-frame clones, though not all of them. The V and J calls and clone size are taken from that table; D and trimming were inferred from the DNA. The data contain approximately 200,000 clones, less than 90% of them singletons. Sequences were obtained from peripheral blood. V gene TRBV19 combines with J gene TRBJ2-1; 9 bases map to TRBD2. The receptor's source is a man aged 35 to 55 with active or convalescent COVID-19. The CDR3 region has the DNA TGTGCCAGTCTAGGCGGGAGGGCAGACGAGCAGTTCTTC. Amino acid sequence: CASLGGRADEQFF. Combining the CDR3 with reference TRBV19 and TRBJ2-1 gives the whole variable domain DGGITQSPKYLFRKEGQNVTLSCEQNLNHDAMYWYRQDPGQGLRLIYYSQIVNDFQKGDIAEGYSVSREKKESFPLTVTSAQKNPTAFYLCASLGGRADEQFFGPGTRLTVL.